This entry is about one TCR beta chain. This specimen belongs to a study of T cells in Graves' hyperthyroidism and ophthalmopathy. What was amplified from RNA transcripts were TCR beta CDR3 regions. The TCR CDR3 was amplified in a first-round RT-PCR using the HTBI primer set. From the multiplex PCR reads, TCRdb called clonotypes with MiXCR, one entry per CDR3 protein. The table has about 300,000 distinct CDR3 sequences, 13% seen once. There are 14 residues in the CDR3. The germline gives CDR1 MNHGY, CDR2 SVAAGI. The V end lost 4 bases, the J end lost 4 bases, and 13 bases lay between the germline ends. PBMCs stemmed from about 9.7 ml fresh peripheral blood.

The clonotype comes from a woman in her thirties with Graves' hyperthyroidism that later progressed to Graves' ophthalmopathy. Sequences were obtained from blood. The chain uses TRBV6-9 and TRBJ1-1; weak D call: TRBD1 (5 bases). CDR3 amino acids: CASSLLGAGTEAFF. CDR3 DNA: TGTGCCAGCAGTTTATTAGGGGCAGGCACTGAAGCTTTCTTT.